This TCR beta chain emerged from a study of T cell responses to AZD1222 COVID-19 vaccine. The CDR3 is made up of 15 amino acids. V was clipped by 6 bases and J by 5 bases; unmatched bases: 9. Germline CDR1 reads SGHTA; CDR2 reads FQGNSA. The protocol was immunoSEQ multiplex PCR, while the TCRdb copy is restricted to in-frame clones and leaves out a portion. The repertoire holds some 90,000 clones, with roughly nine tenths as singletons. The sequence was obtained from an adult in good health. Sample: peripheral blood, taken on day 0 of AZD1222 vaccination. This chain links TRBV7-2 with TRBJ2-5; 10 positions match TRBD2. The CDR3 region is CASRPYVLAGETQYF. The CDR3 DNA sequence: TGTGCCAGCAGACCATACGTACTAGCGGGGGAGACCCAGTACTTC. Full variable domain (remainder filled in from reference TRBV7-2 and TRBJ2-5): GAGVSQSPSNKVTEKGKDVELRCDPISGHTALYWYRQSLGQGLEFLIYFQGNSAPDKSGLPSDRFSAERTGGSVSTLTIQRTQQEDSAVYLCASRPYVLAGETQYFGPGTRLLVL.